This T cell receptor beta chain was recorded in a study of blood T cell repertoires in COVID-19 (TCRdb year 2020). Study-level background: Samples covering the acute and convalescent phases of COVID-19 were provided by collaborators in the United States, Italy and Spain. The material from the prospective study consisted of cDNA or gDNA derived from T cells, B-cell-depleted T cells, or PBMCs. A freely available public database, intended as a resource for researchers studying the immune response to SARS-CoV-2, is where the repertoires were released. Where available, HLA class I and class II types were taken from metadata supplied by the sample provider and were not determined by assay-based typing. Samples were obtained from the ongoing ImmuneRACE study (first 160 participants) and from over 1,000 subjects provided by 6 global collaborators. Deeply sampled blood TCRbeta repertoires from subjects exposed to, actively infected with, or recovered from COVID-19 were included in the dataset. The sample metadata nearly always contained a de-identified subject ID, COVID-19 status, age in years and sex.

As to this clone: Which antigen it targets is not known. Base qualities are not at hand, and no much larger clone is one base apart.

Samples from volunteer blood donors who had recovered from COVID-19 were contributed by a second Seattle source. Collaborating institutions collected whole blood in K2EDTA tubes following their own protocols. For TCRbeta analysis, collaborator samples were shipped as frozen whole blood, as isolated PBMCs, or as DNA extracted from either sample type. What the authors observed across the whole study: The quantity of clinical and demographic metadata differed by source and by participant and was supplied without curation.

TCRbeta CDR3 regions were amplified from genomic DNA using the immunoSEQ Assay, a bias-controlled multiplex PCR. Processing in the source paper ran as follows. Nucleated cell counts per sample were estimated from amplification of reference gene primers within the assay. To quantify the absolute abundance of each unique TCRbeta CDR3 rearrangement, sequence reads were collapsed and filtered. For each sample, productive Simpson clonality was calculated as the square root of Simpson's diversity index over productive rearrangements. The immuneACCESS repertoire file appears here via TCRdb, limited to in-frame rearrangements. These files lack a portion of the clones; in checked studies, under half of the deficit traces to unresolved V genes, and the cause of the others is not known. That table furnishes V, J and clone size, whereas the DNA furnished D and trimming. Counted in this sample were 110,000 or so clones; about 88% of them appeared once. In total, the top ten clones hold 6.5% to 10% of the sample.

The germline V gene yields SGHTA for CDR1 and FQGTGA for CDR2. Relative to germline, V is 5 bases shorter and J is 7 bases shorter, with 21 bases between their ends. From its cysteine to its phenylalanine, the CDR3 spans 16 amino acids. Of all the DNA, just the CDR3 is kept, 48 bases in frame from base 1. The chain employs TRBV7-3 and TRBJ2-1; TRBD1 is possibly the D segment (5 matching bases). Sequences were obtained from peripheral blood. The origin of this receptor is an older woman who had recovered from COVID-19. The CDR3 protein sequence reads: CASSPSLDTRGNEQFF. The nucleotide sequence is given as TGTGCCAGCAGCCCCTCTTTGGACACCCGAGGTAATGAGCAGTTCTTC.